Listed below are T cell receptor beta chains from one sample, sequenced in a study of T cell responses to AZD1222 COVID-19 vaccine. Here immunoSEQ multiplex PCR was the method, and the copy in TCRdb shows in-frame clones only, minus some. This sample has some 120,000 clones, with around 90% found just once. The input for sequencing was peripheral blood, taken on day 0 of AZD1222 vaccination. The origin of the receptors is an adult in good health. Each CDR3 is given without its conserved first and last residue. D genes are given only for firm matches.

J gene,V gene,D gene,CDR3 protein
TRBJ1-2,TRBV19,.,ASSPAGSDYGYT
TRBJ1-4,TRBV5-5,TRBD1,ASSRTGQGRGATNEKLF
TRBJ2-7,TRBV18,.,ASSPNPGREQY
TRBJ1-2,TRBV10-3,.,AITGQGYGYT
TRBJ1-2,TRBV20-1,.,SAWGTPDT
TRBJ1-6,TRBV19,TRBD1,ASSMGTGFSPLH
TRBJ2-7,TRBV4-1,TRBD2,ASSQDRTSQGYEQY
TRBJ1-2,TRBV4-1,.,ASSQGQSPYGYT
TRBJ2-2,TRBV5-1,.,ASSHTGENTGELF
TRBJ2-7,TRBV18,TRBD1,ASSPTGGYEQY
TRBJ1-4,TRBV3-1/TRBV3-2,TRBD1,ASSQGGTGTNEKLF
TRBJ2-7,TRBV6-5,.,ASTGSSYEQY
TRBJ2-2,TRBV6-5,.,ASSSLTLGHTGELF
TRBJ1-2,TRBV6-5,.,ASGDGKGYT
TRBJ1-6,TRBV7-9,TRBD1,ASSQGQGHSPLH
TRBJ1-3,TRBV19,.,ASSFGSSGNTIY
TRBJ2-1,TRBV18,.,ASSLLRPPQVRHEQF
TRBJ1-3,TRBV6-6,.,ASSRDGASGNTIY
TRBJ1-1,TRBV6-5,.,ASISSRTEAF
TRBJ2-3,TRBV7-8,TRBD2,ASSFEGRGGQDTQY
TRBJ1-2,TRBV29-1,.,SVEDRAGAYGYT
TRBJ1-5,TRBV7-9,.,ASSLAGPGLLNQPQH
TRBJ1-5,TRBV3-1/TRBV3-2,.,ASSQGLGTGSNQPQH
TRBJ1-6,TRBV7-8,.,ASSLEASGNSPLH
TRBJ2-3,TRBV5-1,TRBD2,ASSTTSLPDTQY
TRBJ1-1,TRBV7-9,.,ASSERGTEAF
TRBJ2-2,TRBV4-2,TRBD2,ASSSRGGNTGELF
TRBJ1-6,TRBV9,.,ASSVMGGPSPLH
TRBJ1-5,TRBV12-3/TRBV12-4,.,ASSSSSNQPQH
TRBJ2-5,TRBV4-1,.,ASSPQEQETQY
TRBJ2-5,TRBV10-1,.,ASSPGGGGLEETQY
TRBJ2-7,TRBV5-1,.,ASSGGGIYEQY
TRBJ1-5,TRBV6-2/TRBV6-3,.,ASSYGQGANQPQH
TRBJ2-1,TRBV5-8,.,ASSVSRHVSSYNEQF
TRBJ2-5,TRBV15,TRBD1,ATSRGDTFTGGTQY
TRBJ1-1,TRBV20-1,TRBD1,SASSTGYTEAF
TRBJ1-4,TRBV5-1,TRBD1,ASSLGSSFRGNEKLF
TRBJ2-1,TRBV12-5,TRBD2,ASGLRASFGLAGGTPYNEQF
TRBJ2-7,TRBV5-1,TRBD1,ASRLGQGLNEQY
TRBJ1-2,TRBV6-5,TRBD1,ASRKAGGDYGYT
TRBJ2-7,TRBV25-1,.,ASRQGGEQY